These T cell receptor beta chains were read from a single sample in a study of blood T cell repertoires in COVID-19. The protocol was immunoSEQ multiplex PCR, while the TCRdb copy is restricted to in-frame clones and leaves out a portion. The sample holds over 35,000 clones, roughly four fifths seen once. The sequencing input was peripheral blood. Every receptor here comes from a man in his forties with active or convalescent COVID-19. Both conserved end residues are part of each CDR3. A D gene is named only where the DNA matches it firmly. Clone size is not always given. Where it is, it says once, few, many or a class for expanded clones.

v_gene: TRBV28; j_gene: TRBJ2-3; d_gene: TRBD1; abundance: -; CDR3nt: TGTGCCAGCAGTCAACAGGGGTATACGCAGTATTTT; CDR3aa: CASSQQGYTQYF
v_gene: TRBV28; j_gene: TRBJ2-7; d_gene: -; abundance: -; CDR3nt: TGTGCCAGCAGTTTCGCCTACGAGCAGTACTTC; CDR3aa: CASSFAYEQYF
v_gene: TRBV6-2/TRBV6-3; j_gene: TRBJ2-6; d_gene: -; abundance: -; CDR3nt: TGTGCCAGCAGCCGACTAGGACCTGGGGCCAACGTCCTGACTTTC; CDR3aa: CASSRLGPGANVLTF
v_gene: TRBV30; j_gene: TRBJ2-3; d_gene: -; abundance: -; CDR3nt: TGTGCCTGGAGTGTAGAGAGACACATCACAGATACGCAGTATTTT; CDR3aa: CAWSVERHITDTQYF
v_gene: TRBV6-5; j_gene: TRBJ1-5; d_gene: TRBD1; abundance: -; CDR3nt: TGTGCCAGCAGACCTACAGGGGGCCCACAGCCCCAGCATTTT; CDR3aa: CASRPTGGPQPQHF
v_gene: TRBV4-2; j_gene: TRBJ1-1; d_gene: TRBD1; abundance: -; CDR3nt: TGTGCCAGCAGCCAAGGCCGCAACAGGGGGCAGGATGAAGCTTTCTTT; CDR3aa: CASSQGRNRGQDEAFF
v_gene: TRBV29-1; j_gene: TRBJ1-1; d_gene: -; abundance: -; CDR3nt: TGCAGCGTTGAAACAGGGAGGAACACTGAAGCTTTCTTT; CDR3aa: CSVETGRNTEAFF
v_gene: TRBV3-1/TRBV3-2; j_gene: TRBJ2-1; d_gene: TRBD2; abundance: -; CDR3nt: TGTGCCAGCAGCCAACCCATAAAACTAGCGGGCTACAATGAGCAGTTCTTC; CDR3aa: CASSQPIKLAGYNEQFF
v_gene: TRBV14; j_gene: TRBJ1-6; d_gene: -; abundance: -; CDR3nt: TGTGCCAGCAGCCAAGTCCGCGGGAGGGCGACTCGGGATTCACCCCTCCACTTT; CDR3aa: CASSQVRGRATRDSPLHF
v_gene: TRBV7-9; j_gene: TRBJ1-2; d_gene: -; abundance: -; CDR3nt: TGTGCCAGCAGCTTAGGGGGCCCAGGGGACTATGGCTACACCTTC; CDR3aa: CASSLGGPGDYGYTF
v_gene: TRBV18; j_gene: TRBJ2-7; d_gene: TRBD1; abundance: -; CDR3nt: TGTGCCAGCCTCTCGGACAGGGTTTCAGACGAGCAGTACTTC; CDR3aa: CASLSDRVSDEQYF
v_gene: TRBV13; j_gene: TRBJ2-7; d_gene: TRBD1; abundance: -; CDR3nt: TGTGCCAGCAGCTGGCGACAGGGGGCGTATTCCTACGAGCAGTACTTC; CDR3aa: CASSWRQGAYSYEQYF
v_gene: TRBV7-9; j_gene: TRBJ2-2; d_gene: -; abundance: -; CDR3nt: TGTGCCAGCACGCAGCTCCTGGGGCAGGGCGGGGAGCTGTTTTTT; CDR3aa: CASTQLLGQGGELFF
v_gene: TRBV7-2; j_gene: TRBJ1-3; d_gene: TRBD1; abundance: few; CDR3nt: TGTGCCAGCAGCGGTTACAGGGGGGCTAAAGGAAACACCATATATTTT; CDR3aa: CASSGYRGAKGNTIYF
v_gene: TRBV6-5; j_gene: TRBJ2-1; d_gene: -; abundance: -; CDR3nt: TGTGCCAGCAGTTACTCGCGGGCCCAGGGGAATGAGCAGTTCTTC; CDR3aa: CASSYSRAQGNEQFF
v_gene: TRBV11-1; j_gene: TRBJ2-1; d_gene: -; abundance: -; CDR3nt: TGTGCCAGCAGCTTAATTAGAGCGGTGGTAGGCGTTGAGCAGTTCTTC; CDR3aa: CASSLIRAVVGVEQFF
v_gene: TRBV7-9; j_gene: TRBJ2-1; d_gene: -; abundance: -; CDR3nt: TGTGCCAGCAGCTCATGGGACGGGGGAAATGAGCAGTTCTTC; CDR3aa: CASSSWDGGNEQFF
v_gene: TRBV13; j_gene: TRBJ2-7; d_gene: TRBD2; abundance: -; CDR3nt: TGTGCCAGCAGCCCCGGGGGGGCCCGCCGCGAGCAGTACTTC; CDR3aa: CASSPGGARREQYF
v_gene: TRBV11-1; j_gene: TRBJ2-1; d_gene: -; abundance: -; CDR3nt: TGTGCCAGCAGCTTAGGCCGGGACTACAATGAGCAGTTCTTC; CDR3aa: CASSLGRDYNEQFF
v_gene: TRBV5-4; j_gene: TRBJ2-7; d_gene: TRBD1; abundance: -; CDR3nt: TGTGCCAGCAGCCCCTCCATGGTGACAGGGGCTCGGTACTTC; CDR3aa: CASSPSMVTGARYF
v_gene: TRBV28; j_gene: TRBJ1-2; d_gene: TRBD1; abundance: once; CDR3nt: TGTGCCAGCATCTCCCCCCCGGGGCAGGGGGCCGGTTTCCGTGGCTACACCTTC; CDR3aa: CASISPPGQGAGFRGYTF
v_gene: TRBV5-1; j_gene: TRBJ2-7; d_gene: -; abundance: -; CDR3nt: TGCGCCAGCAGCTCCCGGGACATACCCTACGAGCAGTACTTC; CDR3aa: CASSSRDIPYEQYF
v_gene: TRBV19; j_gene: TRBJ1-6; d_gene: -; abundance: -; CDR3nt: TGTGCCAGTAGTATAAAGGGGGTATCCTCCTATAATTCACCCCTCCACTTT; CDR3aa: CASSIKGVSSYNSPLHF
v_gene: TRBV7-3; j_gene: TRBJ2-3; d_gene: TRBD1; abundance: -; CDR3nt: TGTGCCAGCAGCTTATGGGACAGGGAAACAGATACGCAGTATTTT; CDR3aa: CASSLWDRETDTQYF
v_gene: TRBV19; j_gene: TRBJ1-5; d_gene: TRBD1; abundance: -; CDR3nt: TGTGCCAGTAGTTCCCACTACCGGGACAGGAGAGCCATTGGGCAGCCCCAGCATTTT; CDR3aa: CASSSHYRDRRAIGQPQHF